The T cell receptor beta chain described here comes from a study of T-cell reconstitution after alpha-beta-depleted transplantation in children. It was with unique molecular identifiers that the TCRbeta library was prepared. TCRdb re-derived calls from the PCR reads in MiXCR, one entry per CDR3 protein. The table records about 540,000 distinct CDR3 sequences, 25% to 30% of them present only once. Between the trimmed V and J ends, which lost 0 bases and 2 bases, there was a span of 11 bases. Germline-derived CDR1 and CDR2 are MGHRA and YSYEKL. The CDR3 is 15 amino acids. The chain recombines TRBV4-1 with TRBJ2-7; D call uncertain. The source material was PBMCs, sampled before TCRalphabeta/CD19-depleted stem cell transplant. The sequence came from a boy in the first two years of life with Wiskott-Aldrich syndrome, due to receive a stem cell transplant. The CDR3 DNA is TGCGCCAGCAGCCAAGAAATGGTAGAAACCTACGAGCAGTACTTC. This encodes CASSQEMVETYEQYF.